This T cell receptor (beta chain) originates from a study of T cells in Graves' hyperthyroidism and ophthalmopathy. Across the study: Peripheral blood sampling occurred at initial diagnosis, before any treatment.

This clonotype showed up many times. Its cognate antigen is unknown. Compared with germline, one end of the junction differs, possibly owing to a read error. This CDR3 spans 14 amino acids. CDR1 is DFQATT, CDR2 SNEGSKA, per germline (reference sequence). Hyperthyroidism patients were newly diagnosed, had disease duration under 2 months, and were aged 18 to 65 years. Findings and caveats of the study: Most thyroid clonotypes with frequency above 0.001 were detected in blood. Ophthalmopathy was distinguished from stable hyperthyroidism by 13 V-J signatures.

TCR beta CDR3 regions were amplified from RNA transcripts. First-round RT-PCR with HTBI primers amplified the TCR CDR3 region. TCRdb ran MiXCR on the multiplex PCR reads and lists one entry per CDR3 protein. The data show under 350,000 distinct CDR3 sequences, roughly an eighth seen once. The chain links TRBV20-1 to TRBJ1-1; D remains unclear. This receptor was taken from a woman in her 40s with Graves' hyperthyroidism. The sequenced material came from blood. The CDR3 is CSARVGPMNTEAFF. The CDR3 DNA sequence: TGCAGTGCCAGAGTAGGACCAATGAACACTGAAGCTTTCTTT.